This T cell receptor (beta chain) was captured by sequencing in a study of blood T cells in healthy people across ages. Points from the study as a whole: Per-million-T-cell TCR beta diversity fell roughly linearly with age. Long-lived donors had more naive CD4+ cells and higher diversity than aged donors.

The V gene end was trimmed by 4 bases and the J gene end by 4 bases; junction bases not matched to a gene: 0. The CDR3 sequence is 13 residues long. CDR1 is MNHEY and CDR2 is SVGAGI in the germline V gene. Isolation of PBMCs gave at least 6 million cells per sample. The second PCR ran about 6 to 12 cycles with a sample-barcoded 5' primer and J-beta primers. Each TCR beta cDNA got a 12-nucleotide random molecular identifier. Via MiXCR, TCRdb re-called the 5' RACE reads, giving one row per CDR3 protein. The sample includes approximately 670,000 distinct CDR3 sequences, 40% to 45% of them seen just once. A word on this clonotype: The antigen remains undetermined.

V and J are TRBV6-5 and TRBJ2-5, with TRBD1 matching 10 bases. Sample: blood. The receptor's source is a man at least 80 years old in good health. CDR3 sequence reads: CASSWDRGETQYF. CDR3 DNA sequence: TGTGCCAGCAGTTGGGACAGGGGAGAGACCCAGTACTTC.